These 17 T cell receptor beta chains were sequenced from one sample in a study of T cell responses to AZD1222 COVID-19 vaccine. Data came from immunoSEQ multiplex PCR; TCRdb stores just in-frame clones and leaves some out. The sample shows 130,000 to 150,000 clones, approximately 89% of them seen only once. The specimen was peripheral blood, collected on day 0 of AZD1222 vaccination. These receptor sequences come from an adult in good health.

This clone was counted once. V is TRBV5-1 and J is TRBJ2-2; 9 bases match TRBD1. The ends lost 2 bases at V and 3 bases at J; junction bases unmatched: 14. The CDR3 is 19 amino acids. Germline V gene lookup returns CDR1 SGHRS and CDR2 YFSETQ. CDR3 protein: CASSLIIDWDREDTGELFF. DNA for the CDR3: TGCGCCAGCAGCTTAATTATTGATTGGGACAGGGAGGACACCGGGGAGCTGTTTTTT.

The rearrangement uses TRBV7-9 and TRBJ1-5; D is possibly TRBD1 (6 bases). V was pared by 1 base and J by 2 bases, with 12 bases between. Germline values: CDR1 SEHNR, CDR2 FQNEAQ (reference sequence). This CDR3 is 16 amino acids long. DNA for the CDR3: TGTGCCAGCAGCTTAGTCAGGGCAGGGGGCAATCAGCCCCAGCATTTT. This gives the protein CASSLVRAGGNQPQHF.

This clone was seen more than once but under ten times. The chain is built from TRBV9 and TRBJ1-4, with TRBD1 identical over 8 bases. The V gene end was trimmed by 1 base and the J gene end by 6 bases; junction bases not matched to a gene: 8. There are 16 residues in the CDR3. CDR1 SGDLS and CDR2 YYNGEE come from the germline V gene. The CDR3 loop reads CASSVSPGQDDEKLFF. The CDR3, as DNA: TGTGCCAGCAGCGTATCACCGGGACAGGATGATGAAAAACTGTTTTTT.

This clone was seen once. This sequence joins TRBV7-9 and TRBJ2-7; 7 bases map to TRBD1. V was pared by 0 bases and J by 6 bases, with 5 bases of the junction left unmatched. Looked up from germline, CDR1 is SEHNR and CDR2 is FQNEAQ (reference sequence). The CDR3 contains 14 residues. The chain's CDR3 is CASSLASGGLEQYF. DNA for the CDR3: TGTGCCAGCAGCTTAGCTTCAGGGGGTCTCGAGCAGTACTTC.

V and J are TRBV21-1 and TRBJ2-7. TRBV21-1 is a recognized pseudogene. The CDR3 extends over 13 amino acids. The CDR3 DNA reads as TGTGCCAGCAGCAAATTTTGCATGGGGGAGCAGTACTTC. It yields the protein CASSKFCMGEQYF.

The genes are TRBV7-6 and TRBJ1-1; 7 nucleotides align to TRBD1. Germline V gene sequence: CDR1 SGHVS, CDR2 FNYEAQ. The V and J ends lost 3 bases and 1 base, in that order; junction bases with no gene match: 5. CDR3 length: 15 residues. The CDR3: CASSFTGTANTEAFF. DNA for the CDR3: TGTGCCAGCAGCTTTACCGGGACAGCGAACACTGAAGCTTTCTTT.

The chain carries TRBV3-1 (or the pseudogene TRBV3-2) and TRBJ2-1; no clear D gene. The CDR3 spans 16 residues. Germline assignment: CDR1 LGHDT and CDR2 YNNKEL (reference sequence). V lost 1 base, J lost 2 bases, and 12 bases lay in between. The CDR3 protein is CASSQGAGGAYNEQFF. In nucleotides, the CDR3 is TGTGCCAGCAGCCAAGGCGCTGGTGGCGCCTACAATGAGCAGTTCTTC.

The CDR3 coding sequence is TGTGCCAGCAGCCCAAGACGAGGGACCTCCTTGAACACTGAAGCTTTCTTT. This gives the protein CASSPRRGTSLNTEAFF. The gene calls are TRBV14 and TRBJ1-1, with TRBD1 as a possible D gene (5 bases). CDR3 length: 17 amino acids. Germline V gene sequence: CDR1 SGHDN, CDR2 FVKESK. With 4 bases removed from V and 0 bases from J, the gap between germline ends came to 18 bases.

V and J are TRBV3-1 (or the pseudogene TRBV3-2) and TRBJ1-5; 9 positions match TRBD1. The CDR3 runs 15 residues. Germline lookup yields CDR1 LGHDT and CDR2 YNNKEL (reference sequence). J was trimmed by 4 bases and V by 5 bases; bases with no gene match: 6. The DNA for the CDR3 is TGTGCCAGCAGCGCCGGGACAGGGTCGAATCAGCCCCAGCATTTT. It codes for CASSAGTGSNQPQHF.

This clone was counted a single time. The chain couples TRBV5-5 to TRBJ1-2; D perhaps matches TRBD1 (5 bases). Looked up from germline, CDR1 is SGHKS and CDR2 is YYEKEE (reference sequence). The CDR3 extends over 14 amino acids. The V end was cut by 4 bases, the J end by 5 bases, with 15 bases between. CDR3: CASSPQGEGYGYTF. The CDR3, as DNA: TGTGCCAGCAGCCCCCAAGGGGAGGGTTATGGCTACACCTTC.

V usage is TRBV7-2 and J usage is TRBJ2-7, with TRBD1 matching over 11 bases. The CDR3 has 15 residues. Germline V gene lookup returns CDR1 SGHTA and CDR2 FQGNSA. Germline trimming cut 4 bases from V and 0 bases from J; bases unmatched to any gene: 2. The CDR3 DNA reads TGTGCCAGCAGCTACGGGACAGGGGGCTCCTACGAGCAGTACTTC. This codes for CASSYGTGGSYEQYF.

DNA for the CDR3: TGTGCCAGCAAAGAACAGGCGATCTCTGGAAACACCATATATTTT. Translating gives CASKEQAISGNTIYF. V usage is TRBV27 and J usage is TRBJ1-3; D might be TRBD1 (5 bases). V lost 7 bases and J 0 bases, leaving 13 bases between the germline ends. CDR3 size: 15 residues. CDR1 and CDR2 (germline): MNHEY, SMNVEV (reference sequence).

The rearrangement uses TRBV29-1 and TRBJ2-1, with 7 bases lining up with TRBD1. With V trimmed by 7 bases and J by 5 bases, 14 bases remained unmatched. The germline V gene has CDR1 SQVTM and CDR2 ANQGSEA. The CDR3 length is 15 residues. CDR3 DNA: TGCAGCGCCCCGGCCCGACAGGGCGATCACAATGAGCAGTTCTTC. Translation: CSAPARQGDHNEQFF.

The gene calls are TRBV2 and TRBJ2-1; TRBD2 matches 7 bases. The germline gives CDR1 SNHLY, CDR2 FYNNEI. The CDR3 contains 17 residues. The V segment lost 8 bases and the J segment 7 bases; nucleotides outside the gene matches: 20. This CDR3 is CASRSPFGGDGWNEQFF. The CDR3 nucleotides read TGTGCCAGCCGAAGCCCGTTTGGGGGGGACGGGTGGAATGAGCAGTTCTTC. Filled out from reference TRBV2 and TRBJ2-1, the complete variable domain reads EPEVTQTPSHQVTQMGQEVILRCVPISNHLYFYWYRQILGQKVEFLVSFYNNEISEKSEIFDDQFSVERPDGSNFTLKIRSTKLEDSAMYFCASRSPFGGDGWNEQFFGPGTRLTVL.

The chain has TRBV18 and TRBJ2-7; 10 nucleotides match TRBD1. Trimming cost V 2 bases and J 4 bases; bases outside gene matches: 11. Germline V lookup: CDR1 KGHSH, CDR2 LQKENI. CDR3 length: 17 residues. CDR3 amino acids: CASSPSMPRDRGYEQYF. As DNA, the CDR3 is TGTGCCAGCTCACCAAGTATGCCCCGGGACAGGGGATACGAGCAGTACTTC.

This chain links TRBV18 with TRBJ1-1; D gene uncertain. The V end lost 1 base, the J end lost 1 base, and 10 bases lay between the germline ends. Germline V CDR1 and CDR2: KGHSH, LQKENI. The CDR3 loop spans 15 amino acids. Written as DNA, the CDR3 is TGTGCCAGCTCACCACGAATCGGCTCGAACACTGAAGCTTTCTTT. Translation: CASSPRIGSNTEAFF.

The chain combines TRBV5-5 with TRBJ1-2; D is ambiguous. Germline-derived CDR1 and CDR2 are SGHKS and YYEKEE (reference sequence). Trimming removed 2 bases from V and 6 bases from J, with 23 bases in between. The CDR3 extends over 17 amino acids. The CDR3 DNA sequence: TGTGCCAGCAGCTTTCTGGCGGTCGCGGGCGGCACGAATGGCTACACCTTC. Its translation is CASSFLAVAGGTNGYTF.